The text below deals with one T cell receptor (beta chain). Treatment described: oral pan-JAK inhibitor, 5-10 mg twice daily. This sample stems from a study of CD8+ T cells in alopecia areata. Extraction of RNA preceded its reverse transcription into cDNA, which served as the sequencing template. Clones were read by immunoSEQ multiplex PCR, and TCRdb kept only the in-frame ones, dropping some. Of around 100,000 clones listed, roughly three fifths were seen once; the top ten hold 10% to 15%. V trimming: 8 bases; J trimming: 5 bases; junction bases outside the gene matches: 10. Germline lookup yields CDR1 SNHLY and CDR2 FYNNEI. The CDR3 runs 15 residues.

This chain uses TRBV2 with TRBJ2-1; 9 nucleotides line up with TRBD2. This specimen consisted of CD8+ T cells sorted from blood, obtained at week 24, from a patient treated with tofacitinib. This TCR was recovered from a human donor with alopecia areata. The CDR3 DNA is TGTGCCAGCTTGGCCCTTGGCGGGGGGGACAATGAGCAGTTCTTC. Translating it yields CASLALGGGDNEQFF.